These 23 T cell receptor beta chains were all obtained from the same sample, sequenced in a study of T-cell memory formation after mild COVID-19 (dated by TCRdb to the early 2020s). The library relied on 5' RACE. The run used an Illumina NovaSeq 6000. In-frame beta chains were kept once TCRdb had trimmed the public reads at Q25 with fastp and called clones with MiXCR. Rows with one shared CDR3 protein collapse into an entry with the most common genes and DNA. The sample profile shows hundreds of thousands of distinct CDR3 sequences; around 20% of them were found once. Together, the top ten hold around 8.4% of the sample. The sample was PBMCs or a T cell subset sorted from them (not recorded which). The receptors originated from an adult woman who had mild COVID-19 (a few samples of this study predate the infection). The sample titles of this study are shuffled in the database, so cell type and time point are left out; the donor was told from shared clones.

This clonotype occurred a few times. The genes are TRBV15 and TRBJ2-7, with 9 bases matching TRBD1. The CDR3 loop spans 17 amino acids. The ends lost 0 bases at V and 1 base at J; junction bases unmatched: 7. CDR1 is LNHNV, CDR2 YYDKDF, per germline (reference sequence). This CDR3 is CATSRDGQGSFSYEQYF. The CDR3 bases are TGTGCCACCAGCAGAGATGGACAGGGGTCCTTTTCCTACGAGCAGTACTTC.

The rearrangement uses TRBV12-5 and TRBJ1-5; tentatively, D is TRBD1 (5 bases). This CDR3 region has 14 residues. CDR1 and CDR2 from the germline V gene are LGHNT and FRNRAP. V was clipped by 5 bases and J by 0 bases, with 8 bases between them. The CDR3 nucleotides are TGTGCTAGTGGTAGAACAGGTAGCAATCAGCCCCAGCATTTT. It specifies CASGRTGSNQPQHF.

In this sample, this clonotype turned up a few times. This chain uses TRBV5-1 with TRBJ2-5; D unresolved. Germline V gene lookup returns CDR1 SGHRS and CDR2 YFSETQ. This CDR3 comprises 11 residues. Trimming took off 5 bases at V and 5 bases at J, with 7 bases between the two ends. The CDR3 here is CASRIEETQYF. CDR3 DNA sequence: TGCGCCAGCAGGATTGAGGAGACCCAGTACTTC.

The chain has TRBV6-1 and TRBJ2-1; 8 bases are shared with TRBD1. CDR1 is MNHNS and CDR2 is SASEGT in the germline V gene. V gave up 7 bases and J gave up 4 bases; unmatched junction bases: 12. The CDR3 covers 16 residues. The CDR3 reads CASKKDRAHLYNEQFF. In nucleotides, the CDR3 is TGTGCCAGCAAGAAGGACAGGGCCCACCTATACAATGAGCAGTTCTTC.

V and J are TRBV9 and TRBJ1-3; 7 bases line up with TRBD1. CDR3 size: 17 residues. Unmatched junction bases numbered 6, after V lost 0 bases and J lost 0 bases. Germline CDR1 is SGDLS and CDR2 is YYNGEE. The CDR3 DNA reads TGTGCCAGCAGCGTAGCTTCAGGGGGAAGCTCTGGAAACACCATATATTTT. It yields the protein CASSVASGGSSGNTIYF. The full variable domain, with the rest looked up from reference TRBV9 and TRBJ1-3, is DSGVTQTPKHLITATGQRVTLRCSPRSGDLSVYWYQQSLDQGLQFLIQYYNGEERAKGNILERFSAQQFPDLHSELNLSSLELGDSALYFCASSVASGGSSGNTIYFGEGSWLTVV.

V usage is TRBV7-8 and J usage is TRBJ2-1; TRBD2 matches at 10 bases. The length of the CDR3 is 16 residues. Germline V gives CDR1 SGHVS, CDR2 FQNEAQ. Germline trimming cut 4 bases from V and 8 bases from J; bases unmatched to any gene: 11. DNA of the CDR3: TGTGCCAGCAGCTCGCGTAGAGGACTAGCGGCACATGAGCAGTTCTTC. Translated: CASSSRRGLAAHEQFF. Looking up the rest from reference TRBV7-8 and TRBJ2-1 gives the full variable domain: GAGVSQSPRYKVAKRGQDVALRCDPISGHVSLFWYQQALGQGPEFLTYFQNEAQLDKSGLPSDRFFAERPEGSVSTLKIQRTQQEDSAVYLCASSSRRGLAAHEQFFGPGTRLTVL.

This clonotype turned up a few times. V usage is TRBV12-3 or TRBV12-4 and J usage is TRBJ2-7; D is ambiguous. Trimming removed 1 base at V and 6 bases at J, with 10 bases between. The CDR3 runs 13 residues. The CDR3 DNA follows: TGTGCCAGCAGTTTAGGGCACCTCTCCGAGCAGTACTTC. The encoded protein is CASSLGHLSEQYF.

V and J are TRBV27 and TRBJ2-1; 9 bases fit TRBD1. The CDR3 runs 15 residues. Germline V gives CDR1 MNHEY, CDR2 SMNVEV (reference sequence). The J segment lost 7 bases and the V segment lost 9 bases, leaving 13 bases of the junction unmatched. The CDR3 loop is CARRLTGTGRNEQFF. As DNA, the CDR3 is TGTGCCAGACGATTAACCGGGACAGGGAGGAATGAGCAGTTCTTC.

This rearrangement joins TRBV7-3 to TRBJ2-7; D ambiguous. Between the trimmed V and J ends, which lost 5 bases and 3 bases, there was a span of 14 bases. This CDR3 region has 14 residues. Germline V gene lookup returns CDR1 SGHTA and CDR2 FQGTGA. CDR3 DNA sequence: TGTGCCAGCAGCCATTCGGCAGGCCGCTACGAGCAGTACTTC. This codes for CASSHSAGRYEQYF.

This chain uses TRBV19 with TRBJ2-3, with TRBD1 matching 7 bases. The CDR3 has 14 residues. The ends lost 3 bases at V and 4 bases at J; junction bases unmatched: 4. Germline V CDR1 and CDR2: LNHDA, SQIVND (reference sequence). The CDR3: CASSIDRDADTQYF. DNA for the CDR3: TGTGCCAGTAGTATTGACAGGGATGCAGATACGCAGTATTTT. The whole variable domain, remainder taken from reference TRBV19 and TRBJ2-3, is DGGITQSPKYLFRKEGQNVTLSCEQNLNHDAMYWYRQDPGQGLRLIYYSQIVNDFQKGDIAEGYSVSREKKESFPLTVTSAQKNPTAFYLCASSIDRDADTQYFGPGTRLTVL.

The table lists this clonotype with a few counts. V and J are TRBV14 and TRBJ2-7; 8 nucleotides agree with TRBD1. The CDR3 covers 15 residues. With 7 bases clipped from V and 7 bases from J, the junction kept 15 bases outside the gene matches. Germline lookup yields CDR1 SGHDN and CDR2 FVKESK. The CDR3 DNA follows: TGTGCCAGCATGATTAAGGACAGGGTTCAGAAAGAGCAGTACTTC. This codes for CASMIKDRVQKEQYF.

This clonotype was seen more than once but under ten times. The J gene is TRBJ2-3, the V gene TRBV15; TRBD2 aligns across 7 bases. CDR3 size: 15 residues. In germline, CDR1 is LNHNV, CDR2 YYDKDF (reference sequence). Trimming removed 7 bases from V and 5 bases from J; junction bases left unmatched: 12. As DNA, the CDR3 is TGTGCCACCACCCCGGTGCGCGGGGGAGGAGATACGCAGTATTTT. It yields the protein CATTPVRGGGDTQYF.

The chain links TRBV5-1 to TRBJ2-1, with 15 nucleotides matching TRBD2. The CDR3 totals 17 residues. J gave up 15 bases and V 0 bases, and 13 bases lay outside the gene matches. Germline values: CDR1 SGHRS, CDR2 YFSETQ. The CDR3, as DNA: TGCGCCAGCAGCTTGGGCCCGGGACTAGCGGGGGGACGCGCACTGTTCTTC. Translating gives CASSLGPGLAGGRALFF.

The chain is built from TRBV7-9 and TRBJ2-4; D perhaps matches TRBD1 (6 bases). The V end lost 5 bases, the J end lost 0 bases, and 11 bases lay between the germline ends. The CDR3 sequence is 15 residues long. Germline values: CDR1 SEHNR, CDR2 FQNEAQ (reference sequence). CDR3 loop: CASSAQTGAKNIQYF. The CDR3 DNA sequence: TGTGCCAGCAGCGCCCAGACAGGAGCCAAAAACATTCAGTACTTC.

A few counts support this clonotype. The chain recombines TRBV16 with TRBJ2-7, with 12 positions matching TRBD1. The J segment lost 7 bases and the V segment lost 4 bases, leaving 8 bases of the junction unmatched. CDR1 is KGHSY and CDR2 is FQNENV in the germline V gene. The CDR3 is 15 residues long. The CDR3 protein is CASSRRGQGAREQYF. CDR3 nucleotide sequence: TGTGCCAGCAGCCGAAGGGGACAGGGGGCCAGAGAGCAGTACTTC.

This chain links TRBV5-1 with TRBJ2-2; TRBD2 aligns across 8 bases. CDR1 SGHRS and CDR2 YFSETQ come from the germline V gene. V was clipped by 4 bases and J by 2 bases; unmatched bases: 7. The CDR3 runs 16 residues. The CDR3 loop is CASSRSRGANTGELFF. CDR3 in DNA: TGCGCCAGCAGCCGGTCGCGGGGGGCTAACACCGGGGAGCTGTTTTTT.

The chain carries TRBV7-8 and TRBJ2-1; 11 bases map to TRBD1. V lost 1 base to trimming and J lost 9 bases; unmatched junction nucleotides: 8. The CDR3 runs 16 residues. Looked up from germline, CDR1 is SGHVS and CDR2 is FQNEAQ. The CDR3 DNA follows: TGTGCCAGCAGCTTAGTTGGGACAGGGGGGTTAGGTGAGCAGTTCTTC. Protein product: CASSLVGTGGLGEQFF. Full variable domain (outside the CDR3, taken from reference TRBV7-8 and TRBJ2-1): GAGVSQSPRYKVAKRGQDVALRCDPISGHVSLFWYQQALGQGPEFLTYFQNEAQLDKSGLPSDRFFAERPEGSVSTLKIQRTQQEDSAVYLCASSLVGTGGLGEQFFGPGTRLTVL.

The rearrangement joins TRBV7-9 to TRBJ2-2; D gene unclear. Per the germline V gene, CDR1 is SEHNR and CDR2 is FQNEAQ (reference sequence). V was clipped by 2 bases and J by 3 bases, with 16 bases between them. CDR3 length: 17 amino acids. CDR3 DNA sequence: TGTGCCAGCAGCTTATCCAGACGATTGCCTTACACCGGGGAGCTGTTTTTT. It encodes CASSLSRRLPYTGELFF.

This clonotype was detected a few times. The chain links TRBV4-3 to TRBJ2-3, with a possible D match to TRBD1 (5 bases). The CDR3 runs 17 residues. Deletions cut 1 base from V and 1 base from J, with 15 bases between. Germline CDR1 LGHNA, CDR2 YSLEER. The DNA of the CDR3 is TGCGCCAGCAGCCAAGCGCCGACAGAGAGAGGCACAGATACGCAGTATTTT. As protein: CASSQAPTERGTDTQYF.

This clonotype was recorded many times. The chain couples TRBV5-1 to TRBJ2-2; maybe TRBD1 (6 bases). The CDR3 loop spans 15 amino acids. Trimming pared 2 bases from V and 3 bases from J, leaving 11 bases between. Germline V CDR1 and CDR2: SGHRS, YFSETQ. The CDR3 region has the DNA TGCGCCAGCAGCTTCGCAGGGGACGACACCGGGGAGCTGTTTTTT. As protein: CASSFAGDDTGELFF.

This clonotype was detected many times. One end of the junction fails to match germline, which may point to a read error. V and J are TRBV11-3 and TRBJ2-1, with 12 bases identical to TRBD2. Per germline, CDR1 SGHNT and CDR2 YENEEA. The CDR3 is 12 amino acids. The CDR3 coding sequence is TGTGCCAGCAGCTCCCGGACTAGCGGGACCCTCTTC. As protein: CASSSRTSGTLF.

V is TRBV4-3 and J is TRBJ2-1; possibly TRBD2 for D (6 bases). CDR3 length: 14 residues. The V end was cut by 0 bases, the J end by 8 bases, with 11 bases between. Germline loops: CDR1 LGHNA, CDR2 YSLEER. DNA of the CDR3: TGCGCCAGCAGCCAAGATCTACTAGCTTATGAGCAGTTCTTC. This translates into CASSQDLLAYEQFF.

This chain links TRBV9 with TRBJ2-3, with 10 bases aligning to TRBD2. J was trimmed by 4 bases and V by 4 bases; bases with no gene match: 6. CDR1 is SGDLS and CDR2 is YYNGEE in the germline V gene. The CDR3 loop spans 15 amino acids. The CDR3 region has the DNA TGTGCCAGCAGCCGCCTAGCGGGGGCCGCAGATACGCAGTATTTT. Residues: CASSRLAGAADTQYF.